The 22 T cell receptor beta chains below all came from one sample that was sequenced in a study of blood T cell repertoires in COVID-19. TCRdb's copy holds only in-frame clones and misses some; the assay was immunoSEQ multiplex PCR. The sample includes 350,000 or so clones, around four fifths of them seen just once. Sequenced input: peripheral blood. The receptors were gathered from a man in his thirties or forties with active or convalescent COVID-19.

The CDR3 bases are TGTGCCAGCAGTCCGGGACAGGGGTTTGGGGCCAACGTCCTGACTTTC. It encodes CASSPGQGFGANVLTF. V gene TRBV28 combines with J gene TRBJ2-6; 10 bases line up with TRBD1. V trimming: 5 bases; J trimming: 3 bases; junction bases outside the gene matches: 4. CDR1 is MDHEN, CDR2 SYDVKM, per germline. This CDR3 spans 16 amino acids. Drawing the rest from reference TRBV28 and TRBJ2-6, the complete variable domain is DVKVTQSSRYLVKRTGEKVFLECVQDMDHENMFWYRQDPGLGLRLIYFSYDVKMKEKGDIPEGYSVSREKKERFSLILESASTNQTSMYLCASSPGQGFGANVLTFGAGSRLTVL.

This sequence joins TRBV4-2 and TRBJ2-7; possibly TRBD1 for D (5 bases). The germline V gene has CDR1 LGHNA and CDR2 YNFKEQ. With 0 bases removed from V and 2 bases from J, the gap between germline ends came to 8 bases. The CDR3 consists of 14 residues. CDR3 amino acids: CASSQEGQTYEQYF. The CDR3 DNA sequence: TGTGCCAGCAGCCAAGAGGGGCAAACCTACGAGCAGTACTTC.

V and J are TRBV19 and TRBJ2-5; 9 bases map to TRBD1. Unmatched junction bases numbered 6, after V lost 0 bases and J lost 7 bases. CDR3 length: 15 residues. Germline values: CDR1 LNHDA, CDR2 SQIVND (reference sequence). CDR3 protein: CASSIEGDRVATQYF. The CDR3 coding sequence is TGTGCCAGTAGTATAGAGGGGGACAGGGTAGCGACCCAGTACTTC.

This clone was detected once. The chain recombines TRBV5-1 with TRBJ2-7, with 8 bases identical to TRBD1. This CDR3 has 14 amino acids. Trimming took 4 bases from V and 5 from J; bases not matched to a gene: 8. Germline-derived CDR1 and CDR2 are SGHRS and YFSETQ. The chain's CDR3 is CASSVGQGLDEQYF. The CDR3 DNA follows: TGCGCCAGCAGCGTTGGACAGGGATTGGACGAGCAGTACTTC.

The gene calls are TRBV4-3 and TRBJ1-2, with unresolved D. V was trimmed by 0 bases and J by 8 bases, leaving 16 bases between them. The CDR3 consists of 15 residues. Germline CDR1 is LGHNA and CDR2 is YSLEER. CDR3 coding DNA: TGCGCCAGCAGCCAAGATCTGGAGGGTCGGACGGGCTACACCTTC. This codes for CASSQDLEGRTGYTF.

The chain carries TRBV3-1 (or the pseudogene TRBV3-2) and TRBJ1-1, with D perhaps matching TRBD1 (6 bases). Trimming cost V 4 bases and J 1 base, with 16 bases left between them. CDR3 size: 16 residues. Germline assignment: CDR1 LGHDT and CDR2 YNNKEL (reference sequence). CDR3 loop: CASSPAGARRNTEAFF. CDR3 bases: TGTGCCAGCAGCCCTGCAGGGGCCAGGAGGAACACTGAAGCTTTCTTT.

CDR3 region: CASSLEQGRGQYF. CDR3 sequence (DNA): TGTGCCAGCAGCTTAGAACAGGGCAGAGGGCAGTACTTC. This chain joins TRBV7-3 and TRBJ2-7; a possible D gene is TRBD1 (6 bases). The CDR3 is 13 amino acids. V shed 2 bases and J shed 9 bases, with 14 bases lying between them. Germline V gives CDR1 SGHTA, CDR2 FQGTGA.

The J gene is TRBJ2-1, the V gene TRBV7-9; 9 nucleotides match TRBD1. The CDR3 spans 17 residues. With 5 bases clipped from V and 9 bases from J, the junction kept 17 bases outside the gene matches. Germline V gene lookup returns CDR1 SEHNR and CDR2 FQNEAQ (reference sequence). Here the CDR3 DNA reads TGTGCCAGCAGCGAAAAACCGGGACAGGGTAGATGGGGTGAGCAGTTCTTC. Encoded protein: CASSEKPGQGRWGEQFF. The variable domain in full, with the rest retrieved from reference TRBV7-9 and TRBJ2-1, is DTGVSQNPRHKITKRGQNVTFRCDPISEHNRLYWYRQTLGQGPEFLTYFQNEAQLEKSRLLSDRFSAERPKGSFSTLEIQRTEQGDSAMYLCASSEKPGQGRWGEQFFGPGTRLTVL.

V gene TRBV6-1 combines with J gene TRBJ1-2; TRBD1 agrees at 7 bases. CDR3 size: 13 residues. Germline V gene data show CDR1 as MNHNS and CDR2 as SASEGT. V lost 3 bases to trimming and J lost 4 bases; unmatched junction nucleotides: 2. The CDR3 nucleotides read TGTGCCAGCAGTGATCGACAGGGCTATGGCTACACCTTC. Its translation: CASSDRQGYGYTF.

The rearrangement links TRBV11-2 to TRBJ2-5, with D possibly being TRBD2 (6 bases). V lost 5 bases to trimming and J lost 4 bases, with 11 bases between them. The germline V gene has CDR1 SGHAT and CDR2 FQNNGV. The CDR3 spans 13 residues. CDR3 bases: TGTGCCAGCAGCCCTCTGGGAGGAGAGACCCAGTACTTC. It specifies CASSPLGGETQYF.

The J gene is TRBJ2-1, the V gene TRBV29-1, with 7 bases identical to TRBD1. CDR1 is SQVTM and CDR2 is ANQGSEA in the germline V gene. The J segment lost 0 bases and the V segment lost 5 bases, leaving 7 bases of the junction unmatched. This CDR3 contains 15 residues. The CDR3 nucleotides are TGCAGCGTTCCCGGGACAGCCAGCTCCTACAATGAGCAGTTCTTC. Amino acid sequence: CSVPGTASSYNEQFF.

The chain joins TRBV6-5 to TRBJ1-2; 7 bases are shared with TRBD1. CDR3 length: 15 residues. Germline CDR1 and CDR2: MNHEY and SVGAGI. V was pared by 2 bases and J by 5 bases, with 8 bases of the junction left unmatched. The CDR3 region is CASSYTTGQGYGYTF. In DNA, the CDR3 is TGTGCCAGCAGTTACACGACAGGGCAGGGTTATGGCTACACCTTC.

The chain links TRBV5-1 to TRBJ1-2; D is undetermined. Germline CDR1 SGHRS, CDR2 YFSETQ. V lost 1 base and J 2 bases, leaving 15 bases between the germline ends. The CDR3 consists of 16 residues. Here the CDR3 DNA reads TGCGCCAGCAGCTTGAGCCCAGGCCTGGCAAACTATGGCTACACCTTC. Its protein is CASSLSPGLANYGYTF.

The chain uses TRBV6-6 and TRBJ2-1; the D is unclear. Trimming left V 7 bases short and J 0 bases short, with 4 bases between. From germline, CDR1 is MNHNY and CDR2 SVGAGI (reference sequence). The CDR3 sequence is 12 residues long. The CDR3 here is CASTSSYNEQFF. In nucleotides, the CDR3 is TGTGCCAGCACGAGCTCCTACAATGAGCAGTTCTTC.

This sequence joins TRBV19 and TRBJ2-1, with D possibly being TRBD2 (6 bases). The CDR3 has 14 residues. The V gene lost 0 bases and the J gene lost 14 bases, with 17 bases spanning the gap. Germline V gene lookup returns CDR1 LNHDA and CDR2 SQIVND (reference sequence). This CDR3 is CASSIEPGQGGKFF. The CDR3 bases are TGTGCCAGTAGTATAGAGCCTGGCCAGGGAGGAAAGTTCTTC.

The V and J genes are TRBV4-3 and TRBJ2-2; TRBD2 matches 7 bases. V lost 0 bases, J lost 2 bases, and 6 bases stayed unmatched. There are 17 residues in the CDR3. CDR1 and CDR2 from the germline V gene are LGHNA and YSLEER. The CDR3: CASSQDNLAVNTGELFF. Written as DNA, the CDR3 is TGCGCCAGCAGCCAAGATAATCTAGCGGTTAACACCGGGGAGCTGTTTTTT.

The chain combines TRBV6-1 with TRBJ2-7, with 10 nucleotides matching TRBD1. V shed 3 bases, J shed 2 bases, and the junction held 16 bases outside the gene matches. This CDR3 is 19 amino acids long. Germline V gene lookup returns CDR1 MNHNS and CDR2 SASEGT. This CDR3 is CASSEQTGGWANPPYEQYF. Written as DNA, the CDR3 is TGTGCCAGCAGTGAGCAGACAGGGGGCTGGGCTAATCCTCCCTACGAGCAGTACTTC.

V gene TRBV27 combines with J gene TRBJ1-1; no clear D. The CDR3 consists of 16 residues. Germline V gives CDR1 MNHEY, CDR2 SMNVEV (reference sequence). The V end lost 2 bases, the J end lost 5 bases, and 18 bases lay between the germline ends. CDR3 sequence reads: CASSLKVWERETEAFF. The CDR3 DNA reads TGTGCCAGCAGTTTAAAGGTTTGGGAGAGGGAGACTGAAGCTTTCTTT.

The rearrangement uses TRBV7-3 and TRBJ2-6, with D unresolved. Trimming removed 1 base at V and 1 base at J, with 8 bases between. Germline lookup yields CDR1 SGHTA and CDR2 FQGTGA. The CDR3 totals 16 residues. This CDR3 is CASSLIGQSGANVLTF. The CDR3 region has the DNA TGTGCCAGCAGCTTAATCGGTCAATCTGGGGCCAACGTCCTGACTTTC.

V usage is TRBV6-6 and J usage is TRBJ2-3, with D perhaps matching TRBD1 (5 bases). This CDR3 is 14 amino acids long. V was shortened by 5 bases and J by 0 bases, with 9 bases between the two germline ends. Germline V gene lookup returns CDR1 MNHNY and CDR2 SVGAGI (reference sequence). The CDR3 DNA reads TGTGCCAGCAGTACCACAGGCAGCACAGATACGCAGTATTTT. Residues: CASSTTGSTDTQYF.

The V gene is TRBV10-3, the J gene TRBJ1-1; unclear D gene. The CDR3 is made up of 13 amino acids. Trimming removed 10 bases from V and 4 bases from J, with 16 bases in between. Germline CDR1 and CDR2: ENHRY and SYGVKD. The CDR3 loop is CATLDLTGTEAFF. CDR3 DNA sequence: TGTGCCACTTTAGACCTGACGGGCACTGAAGCTTTCTTT.

This chain uses TRBV29-1 with TRBJ2-1, with 8 bases lining up with TRBD1. The CDR3 length is 14 residues. Germline CDR1 and CDR2: SQVTM and ANQGSEA. The junction had 4 bases not matched to a gene; V was cut back by 1 base and J by 5 bases. The CDR3 sequence is CSVEVRGPHNEQFF. The CDR3, as DNA: TGCAGCGTTGAAGTCAGGGGGCCCCACAATGAGCAGTTCTTC.